This TCR beta chain is from a study of T cell changes during pregnancy in multiple sclerosis. This clone was counted a few times. Sequencing used immunoSEQ multiplex PCR; TCRdb keeps in-frame clones, though not all of them. The sample holds tens of thousands of clones, around 90% seen once. CDR1 is GTSNPN and CDR2 is SVGIG in the germline V gene (reference sequence). Trimming took off 0 bases at V and 11 bases at J, with 13 bases between the two ends. CDR3 length equals 12 residues. The chain couples TRBV30 to TRBJ1-1; D might be TRBD1 (6 bases). Sample: CD4+ T cells from peripheral blood mononuclear cells, taken in the second trimester of pregnancy. The receptor was derived from a female donor in good health, enrolled as a control in a pregnancy study. In DNA form, the CDR3 reads TGTGCCTGGAGTGTACGGGGGGCAGCGGCTTTCTTT. Translating gives CAWSVRGAAAFF.